The clone carrying this T cell receptor beta chain was seen more than once but under ten times. These data are taken from a study of CD4 and CD8 cells across lung adenocarcinoma regions. TCRdb re-analysed the PCR reads in MiXCR, keeping a single row per CDR3 protein. Here the sample spans approximately 24,000 distinct CDR3 sequences, 45% to 50% being singletons. The patients had localized lung adenocarcinoma, a non-small cell subtype. Looked up from germline, CDR1 is SGHAT and CDR2 is FQDESV (reference sequence). J lost 3 bases, V lost 6 bases, and 10 bases had no gene match. This CDR3 comprises 15 residues.

The rearrangement uses TRBV11-1 and TRBJ2-5; 7 positions agree with TRBD1. Sequencing used CD8+ T cells from the center of a lung tumor. This receptor was obtained from a male donor with lung adenocarcinoma. The CD4 and CD8 labels of this study may be unreliable. The CDR3 is CASSLPGDSKETQYF. The CDR3 nucleotides read TGTGCCAGCAGTCTTCCTGGGGACAGCAAAGAGACCCAGTACTTC.